These T cell receptor beta chains were read from a single sample in a study of cytomegalovirus exposure and HLA in healthy donors. Sequencing was performed with immunoSEQ multiplex PCR; in TCRdb, only in-frame clones are kept and a portion is missing. In the table there are 150,000 or so clones, 80% to 85% of which are singletons. The sample comprised PBMCs. The receptors derive from a male donor in good health and CMV-seropositive. CDR3s include the opening cysteine and the closing phenylalanine or tryptophan. A D gene is named only where the DNA matches it firmly. For some rows the clone size is stated as once, few or many, or as a class when expanded; others skip it.

V,D,size,J,CDR3,DNA
TRBV7-2,-,-,TRBJ1-1,CASRTSITGKTEAFF,TGTGCCAGCCGGACCTCGATAACGGGAAAAACTGAAGCTTTCTTT
TRBV27,TRBD1,-,TRBJ2-4,CATTIRDRGRLNLAKNIQYF,TGTGCCACCACCATCCGGGACAGGGGGCGCCTAAATTTAGCCAAAAACATTCAGTACTTC
TRBV30,-,-,TRBJ1-2,CAWSVPVTRPPYGYTF,TGTGCCTGGAGTGTCCCCGTGACAAGGCCTCCTTATGGCTACACCTTC
TRBV29-1,-,once,TRBJ1-2,CSVVADYGYTF,TGCAGCGTTGTGGCCGACTATGGCTACACCTTC
TRBV27,-,-,TRBJ2-1,CASSRGNEQFF,TGTGCCAGCAGTAGGGGTAATGAGCAGTTCTTC
TRBV6-5,-,-,TRBJ1-1,CASSYAGLGKNTEAFF,TGTGCCAGCAGTTACGCGGGTTTAGGCAAGAACACTGAAGCTTTCTTT
TRBV7-9,TRBD1,-,TRBJ1-3,CASTNRGSGNTIYF,TGTGCCAGCACAAACAGGGGCTCTGGAAACACCATATATTTT
TRBV2,-,-,TRBJ1-1,CASPLPGAAEAFF,TGTGCCAGCCCTCTACCAGGGGCGGCTGAAGCTTTCTTT
TRBV6-4,TRBD2,-,TRBJ2-1,CASSDGREITNEQFF,TGTGCCAGCAGTGACGGGCGGGAGATAACAAATGAGCAGTTCTTC
TRBV10-1,-,once,TRBJ2-3,CASSEGTTDTQYF,TGCGCCAGCAGTGAGGGCACCACAGATACGCAGTATTTT
TRBV4-3,-,-,TRBJ2-1,CASSRGLRENNEQFF,TGCGCCAGCAGCCGGGGGCTAAGGGAAAACAATGAGCAGTTCTTC
TRBV19,TRBD2,-,TRBJ2-7,CASSREGGTYEQYF,TGTGCCAGTAGCAGGGAGGGAGGTACCTACGAGCAGTACTTC
TRBV4-3,-,-,TRBJ1-2,CASSSVQGSNYGYTF,TGCGCCAGCAGTTCAGTACAGGGTTCTAACTATGGCTACACCTTC
TRBV4-3,TRBD2,-,TRBJ2-1,CASSQGSSGGYNEQFF,TGCGCCAGCAGCCAAGGGTCTAGCGGGGGCTACAATGAGCAGTTCTTC
TRBV19,-,-,TRBJ1-5,CASSIGGGVSNQPQHF,TGTGCCAGTAGTATAGGTGGGGGGGTGAGCAATCAGCCCCAGCATTTT
TRBV7-2,-,-,TRBJ1-1,CASSLMGAQGTEAFF,TGTGCCAGCAGCTTAATGGGGGCGCAAGGCACTGAAGCTTTCTTT
TRBV4-3,-,-,TRBJ1-3,CASSRGLGSRGNTIYF,TGCGCCAGCAGCCGCGGACTGGGGAGCCGCGGAAACACCATATATTTT
TRBV7-8,TRBD1,-,TRBJ1-3,CASSYRQGAGNTIYF,TGTGCCAGCAGCTACCGACAGGGGGCTGGAAACACCATATATTTT
TRBV7-9,-,-,TRBJ2-5,CASSPVPRAQETQYF,TGTGCCAGCAGCCCCGTCCCCAGGGCACAAGAGACCCAGTACTTC
TRBV6-7,-,-,TRBJ1-1,CASIPPRGFNEAFF,TGTGCCAGCATTCCGCCCCGGGGGTTTAATGAAGCTTTCTTT
TRBV16,-,-,TRBJ1-4,CASSQSSGTSTFYEKLFF,TGTGCCAGCAGCCAATCATCAGGTACCTCTACCTTTTATGAAAAACTGTTTTTT
TRBV11-3,TRBD1,-,TRBJ2-7,CASSWRDPGQGDDEQYF,TGTGCCAGCAGCTGGAGGGACCCGGGACAGGGCGACGACGAGCAGTACTTC
TRBV19,TRBD1,-,TRBJ1-2,CASSIDGGQIGYGYTF,TGTGCCAGTAGTATAGATGGGGGACAGATTGGCTATGGCTACACCTTC
TRBV10-3,TRBD2,-,TRBJ2-7,CAISESAGGFEQYF,TGTGCCATCAGTGAGTCAGCGGGAGGTTTCGAGCAGTACTTC
TRBV28,-,-,TRBJ1-2,CASSLTGGDNYGYTF,TGTGCCAGCAGCCTTACAGGTGGCGATAACTATGGCTACACCTTC
TRBV7-6,TRBD1,-,TRBJ1-2,CASSSRQGDYTF,TGTGCCAGCAGCTCTCGACAGGGAGACTACACCTTC
TRBV5-5,TRBD2,-,TRBJ2-2,CASSPLAGGRSSSGELFF,TGTGCCAGCAGCCCACTAGCGGGAGGGCGCTCCTCCTCCGGGGAGCTGTTTTTT
TRBV7-9,TRBD1,-,TRBJ1-2,CASSLGQGGYGYTF,TGTGCCAGCAGCCTTGGACAGGGCGGTTATGGCTACACCTTC
TRBV27,TRBD2,-,TRBJ2-1,CASSPRIGTSGYNEQFF,TGTGCCAGCAGTCCCCGCATCGGGACTAGCGGATACAATGAGCAGTTCTTC
TRBV6-6,-,few,TRBJ2-7,CASSYTGTNYEQYF,TGTGCCAGCAGTTATACAGGGACCAATTACGAGCAGTACTTC
TRBV28,-,-,TRBJ1-2,CASSPGVAGDYGYTF,TGTGCCAGCAGTCCCGGTGTTGCAGGGGACTATGGCTACACCTTC
TRBV2,-,-,TRBJ2-7,CASRPSSYEQYF,TGTGCCAGCAGGCCCAGCTCCTACGAGCAGTACTTC
TRBV2,-,-,TRBJ2-7,CATKRTIDRGNEQYF,TGTGCCACAAAAAGGACCATAGACCGGGGAAACGAGCAGTACTTC
TRBV9,-,-,TRBJ1-5,CASSPGVSMGQPQHF,TGTGCCAGCAGCCCGGGGGTTTCAATGGGGCAGCCCCAGCATTTT
TRBV27,TRBD1,-,TRBJ2-7,CASSPGTGGLNEQYF,TGTGCCAGCAGTCCCGGGACAGGGGGCCTCAACGAGCAGTACTTC
TRBV19,-,few,TRBJ1-2,CASSGTVAPNYGYTF,TGTGCCAGTAGTGGAACAGTTGCACCTAACTATGGCTACACCTTC
TRBV28,-,once,TRBJ2-7,CASTSAGAQSDEQYF,TGTGCCAGCACTTCAGCAGGGGCTCAAAGCGACGAGCAGTACTTC
TRBV14,TRBD2,-,TRBJ2-3,CASSRGLAPSHTDTQYF,TGTGCCAGCAGCCGCGGACTAGCCCCTTCTCACACAGATACGCAGTATTTT
TRBV2,-,-,TRBJ1-3,CASSETGLGNTIYF,TGTGCCAGCAGTGAAACAGGGTTAGGAAACACCATATATTTT
TRBV15,TRBD2,-,TRBJ2-3,CATLPAVVQRGVRTDTQYF,TGTGCCACCCTCCCCGCCGTAGTACAGCGGGGGGTTCGCACAGATACGCAGTATTTT
TRBV14,-,-,TRBJ2-3,CASSPGLGTQYF,TGTGCCAGCAGCCCGGGACTGGGCACGCAGTATTTT
TRBV5-1,TRBD2,-,TRBJ2-1,CASSLLRGGLYNEQFF,TGCGCCAGCAGCTTGTTGCGGGGGGGATTGTACAATGAGCAGTTCTTC
TRBV27,TRBD2,-,TRBJ2-2,CASSLSSRGSRTGELFF,TGTGCCAGCAGTTTATCTTCCCGCGGGAGTCGTACCGGGGAGCTGTTTTTT
TRBV5-1,TRBD2,few,TRBJ2-3,CASSLAGGPLDTQYF,TGCGCCAGCAGCTTGGCGGGGGGGCCTTTAGATACGCAGTATTTT
TRBV29-1,TRBD1,-,TRBJ1-5,CSVRGTNQPQHF,TGCAGCGTCAGGGGGACCAATCAGCCCCAGCATTTT
TRBV27,-,few,TRBJ2-6,CASRYSGANVLTF,TGTGCCAGCAGATACTCTGGGGCCAACGTCCTGACTTTC
TRBV7-6,-,-,TRBJ1-5,CASSLSPAGPNYGPQHF,TGTGCCAGCAGCCTCTCCCCAGCAGGGCCAAACTATGGGCCCCAGCATTTT
TRBV6-1,TRBD1,-,TRBJ1-1,CASKGTVNTEAFF,TGTGCCAGCAAGGGGACAGTGAACACTGAAGCTTTCTTT